Below, 32 T cell receptor beta chains from the same sample are listed, as sequenced in a study of cytomegalovirus exposure and HLA in healthy donors. The repertoire was sequenced with immunoSEQ multiplex PCR; TCRdb's copy has only in-frame clones and lacks some. Of 200,000 to 300,000 clones listed, approximately 83% were seen once; the top ten hold 1% to 1.5%. Material for sequencing was PBMCs. Receptors were obtained from a woman in her thirties in good health and CMV-seropositive.

The V gene is TRBV5-1, the J gene TRBJ2-5; D is possibly TRBD2 (6 bases). The CDR3 contains 13 residues. Per germline, CDR1 SGHRS and CDR2 YFSETQ. The ends were cut back, 5 bases at V and 3 bases at J, with 11 bases in the middle. In nucleotides, the CDR3 is TGCGCCAGCAGACCCCGGGAGAAAGAGACCCAGTACTTC. Its protein is CASRPREKETQYF.

The chain employs TRBV2 and TRBJ2-7; TRBD1 matches at 9 bases. CDR3 length equals 13 residues. V lost 6 bases to trimming and J lost 4 bases; unmatched junction nucleotides: 4. Per germline, CDR1 SNHLY and CDR2 FYNNEI. The CDR3 coding sequence is TGTGCCAGCAGGGACAGGGGAGGTTACGAGCAGTACTTC. As protein: CASRDRGGYEQYF.

The chain recombines TRBV2 with TRBJ2-7; no firm D call. V shed 4 bases and J shed 3 bases, with 10 bases lying between them. The CDR3 is 13 amino acids. CDR1 is SNHLY and CDR2 is FYNNEI in the germline V gene. In nucleotides, the CDR3 is TGTGCCAGCAGTGGGCGGAACTTCTACGAGCAGTACTTC. Translating it yields CASSGRNFYEQYF.

V usage is TRBV6-5 and J usage is TRBJ2-7; weak D call: TRBD2 (6 bases). The CDR3 consists of 14 residues. Germline V gives CDR1 MNHEY, CDR2 SVGAGI. With 2 bases removed from V and 2 bases from J, the gap between germline ends came to 10 bases. The CDR3 loop reads CASSYRETPYEQYF. The DNA for the CDR3 is TGTGCCAGCAGTTACCGGGAGACCCCCTACGAGCAGTACTTC.

The rearrangement joins TRBV28 to TRBJ2-7; the match to TRBD2 covers 7 bases. Germline-derived CDR1 and CDR2 are MDHEN and SYDVKM. V shed 6 bases, J shed 5 bases, and the junction held 19 bases outside the gene matches. The CDR3 has 17 amino acids. The CDR3 spells CASSTPGPRGGVNEQYF. The CDR3 DNA reads TGTGCCAGCAGCACCCCGGGACCTAGGGGAGGGGTGAACGAGCAGTACTTC. The entire variable domain, with the rest obtained from reference TRBV28 and TRBJ2-7, is as follows: DVKVTQSSRYLVKRTGEKVFLECVQDMDHENMFWYRQDPGLGLRLIYFSYDVKMKEKGDIPEGYSVSREKKERFSLILESASTNQTSMYLCASSTPGPRGGVNEQYFGPGTRLTVT.

The chain employs TRBV10-3 and TRBJ2-3, with 12 nucleotides matching TRBD2. This CDR3 is 16 amino acids long. Germline CDR1 and CDR2: ENHRY and SYGVKD. Trimming at V came to 2 bases and at J to 4 bases, leaving 4 bases not matched to a gene. The CDR3 DNA reads as TGTGCCATCAGTGAGCCCGGACTAGCGGGGCCAGATACGCAGTATTTT. Amino acids: CAISEPGLAGPDTQYF.

This rearrangement joins TRBV11-2 to TRBJ2-7, with 12 bases lining up with TRBD1. CDR3 size: 19 residues. Germline-derived CDR1 and CDR2 are SGHAT and FQNNGV. The V gene end was trimmed by 1 base and the J gene end by 7 bases; junction bases not matched to a gene: 17. CDR3 bases: TGTGCCAGCAGCTTAGGAATAGGGGGGCGCGGGACAGGGGGCGGTGAGCAGTACTTC. Translated, it gives CASSLGIGGRGTGGGEQYF.

The chain is built from TRBV6-6 and TRBJ1-1, with D uncertain. Per germline, CDR1 MNHNY and CDR2 SVGAGI (reference sequence). The CDR3 has 14 residues. Trimming shortened V by 5 bases and J by 5 bases, and 15 bases separated the two germline ends. The CDR3 spells CASSREGGRTEAFF. The CDR3 region has the DNA TGTGCCAGCAGTCGGGAGGGAGGGAGGACTGAAGCTTTCTTT.

This rearrangement joins TRBV6-1 to TRBJ2-2; TRBD1 aligns across 8 bases. Germline values: CDR1 MNHNS, CDR2 SASEGT. CDR3 length equals 15 residues. V was pared by 7 bases and J by 1 base, with 5 bases of the junction left unmatched. The CDR3 nucleotides read TGTGCCAGCAAGACCGGGACAGGGAACACCGGGGAGCTGTTTTTT. Its protein is CASKTGTGNTGELFF.

The chain carries TRBV5-1 and TRBJ2-5; TRBD2 matches 7 bases. Germline V CDR1 and CDR2: SGHRS, YFSETQ. CDR3 size: 14 residues. V gave up 3 bases and J gave up 0 bases; unmatched junction bases: 2. The CDR3 loop is CASSSTSDQETQYF. CDR3 DNA sequence: TGCGCCAGCAGCTCAACTAGCGACCAAGAGACCCAGTACTTC.

This clone is a singleton in its sample. The V call is TRBV2, the J call TRBJ2-1; TRBD2 is a possible D gene (6 bases). Germline V gene lookup returns CDR1 SNHLY and CDR2 FYNNEI. V gave up 2 bases and J gave up 5 bases, with 10 bases separating them. The CDR3 consists of 14 residues. The CDR3 nucleotides are TGTGCCAGCAGTGAATATAGCGGCCACAATGAGCAGTTCTTC. Translating it yields CASSEYSGHNEQFF.

V and J are TRBV19 and TRBJ1-2; 7 positions match TRBD1. From germline, CDR1 is LNHDA and CDR2 SQIVND (reference sequence). With V trimmed by 3 bases and J by 2 bases, 6 bases remained unmatched. The CDR3 has 15 amino acids. The DNA for the CDR3 is TGTGCCAGTAGTATTTCGGGACAGCGAAACTATGGCTACACCTTC. It is translated as CASSISGQRNYGYTF.

The sample holds a few counts of this clone. V usage is TRBV19 and J usage is TRBJ2-5; D remains unclear. This CDR3 has 14 amino acids. V dropped 6 bases and J dropped 0 bases, with 11 bases sitting between them. Germline CDR1 is LNHDA and CDR2 is SQIVND (reference sequence). The CDR3 sequence is CASRNQAYQETQYF. The DNA of the CDR3 is TGTGCCAGTAGGAATCAAGCGTACCAAGAGACCCAGTACTTC.

The chain links TRBV5-6 to TRBJ1-2; TRBD1 aligns across 8 bases. The CDR3 runs to 15 residues. Per germline, CDR1 SGHDT and CDR2 YYEEEE. The J segment lost 7 bases and the V segment lost 6 bases, leaving 14 bases of the junction unmatched. The CDR3 nucleotides are TGTGCCAGCACCCTTAAGGACAGGGAAATTGGTGGCTACACCTTC. Amino acid sequence: CASTLKDREIGGYTF.

This chain joins TRBV7-9 and TRBJ1-5, with D unclear. Germline assignment: CDR1 SEHNR and CDR2 FQNEAQ (reference sequence). V was shortened by 5 bases and J by 6 bases, with 8 bases between the two germline ends. This CDR3 comprises 12 residues. CDR3 region: CASSPTGQPQHF. The CDR3 nucleotides read TGTGCCAGCAGCCCTACTGGTCAGCCCCAGCATTTT.

The V gene is TRBV6-1, the J gene TRBJ2-7; perhaps TRBD2 as D (6 bases). The germline gives CDR1 MNHNS, CDR2 SASEGT. V was shortened by 6 bases and J by 11 bases, with 20 bases between the two germline ends. This CDR3 is built from 13 residues. Written as DNA, the CDR3 is TGTGCCAGCAGGATGCCGGGGGTCTCGGTTGAGTACTTC. Protein product: CASRMPGVSVEYF.

V usage is TRBV2 and J usage is TRBJ2-5; D might be TRBD1 (6 bases). V lost 3 bases and J lost 4, with 12 bases in between. CDR3 length: 14 residues. Germline lookup yields CDR1 SNHLY and CDR2 FYNNEI. The CDR3 DNA follows: TGTGCCAGCAGTGACGGTGTAGGGGGAGAGACCCAGTACTTC. It encodes CASSDGVGGETQYF.

This clone was observed a handful of times. The V and J genes are TRBV9 and TRBJ1-2; unclear D gene. From germline, CDR1 is SGDLS and CDR2 YYNGEE. Trimming cost V 3 bases and J 0 bases, with 12 bases left between them. This CDR3 is 15 amino acids long. CDR3 in amino acids: CASSGRDGANYGYTF. CDR3 nucleotide sequence: TGTGCCAGCAGCGGACGAGACGGAGCTAACTATGGCTACACCTTC.

The V call is TRBV28, the J call TRBJ1-5; 7 bases are shared with TRBD1. Germline V gene sequence: CDR1 MDHEN, CDR2 SYDVKM. The CDR3 consists of 15 residues. V shed 6 bases, J shed 3 bases, and the junction held 8 bases outside the gene matches. The CDR3, as DNA: TGTGCCAGCAGCTCCGGGACAGCTAACAATCAGCCCCAGCATTTT. Amino acid sequence: CASSSGTANNQPQHF.

The chain has TRBV23-1 and TRBJ2-5; TRBD1 agrees at 9 bases. TRBV23-1 is placed among ORFs of uncertain function. The trim removed 4 bases at V and 2 bases at J, leaving 8 bases unmatched. The CDR3 consists of 16 residues. In DNA form, the CDR3 reads TGCGCCAGCAGTCCTCCTGGACAGGGGCAACAAGAGACCCAGTACTTC. Encoded protein: CASSPPGQGQQETQYF.

This clone was recorded once. The chain's CDR3 is CASRTGLEFGTNEKLFF. CDR3 sequence (DNA): TGTGCCAGTAGGACAGGGCTCGAGTTCGGCACTAATGAAAAACTGTTTTTT. This chain joins TRBV19 and TRBJ1-4, with 7 bases that match TRBD1. The germline V gene has CDR1 LNHDA and CDR2 SQIVND (reference sequence). This CDR3 comprises 17 residues. J lost 2 bases, V lost 6 bases, and 12 bases had no gene match.

This clone was picked up one time. The V call is TRBV5-4, the J call TRBJ1-2, with D tentatively TRBD1 (5 bases). Trimming left V 1 base short and J 5 bases short, with 9 bases between. The CDR3 consists of 13 residues. The germline CDR1 and CDR2 sequences are SGHNT and YYREEE (reference sequence). CDR3 in amino acids: CASSLWQGYGYTF. CDR3 DNA: TGTGCCAGCAGCTTGTGGCAGGGATATGGCTACACCTTC.

This chain links TRBV27 with TRBJ1-2; the D is unclear. The CDR3 sequence is 14 residues long. The V and J ends lost 3 bases and 0 bases respectively, with 8 bases between them. Germline V lookup: CDR1 MNHEY, CDR2 SMNVEV (reference sequence). DNA for the CDR3: TGTGCCAGCAGTTTGGCCTCCTCTAACTATGGCTACACCTTC. Its protein product is CASSLASSNYGYTF.

The rearrangement links TRBV28 to TRBJ2-1, with TRBD1 matching over 8 bases. CDR1 is MDHEN, CDR2 SYDVKM, per germline. The CDR3 contains 15 residues. The junction had 9 bases not matched to a gene; V was cut back by 10 bases and J by 1 base. The CDR3 spells CATIPTGGSYNEQFF. The CDR3 DNA sequence: TGTGCCACCATCCCTACAGGGGGGTCCTACAATGAGCAGTTCTTC.

The rearrangement links TRBV19 to TRBJ1-2; 8 nucleotides line up with TRBD1. The CDR3 is 13 amino acids. Germline lookup yields CDR1 LNHDA and CDR2 SQIVND (reference sequence). The trim removed 5 bases at V and 4 bases at J, leaving 3 bases unmatched. This CDR3 is CASSPGGTYGYTF. As DNA, the CDR3 is TGTGCCAGTAGTCCAGGGGGCACCTATGGCTACACCTTC.

V gene TRBV28 combines with J gene TRBJ2-2, with 11 bases that match TRBD2. After removal of 8 bases from V and 6 bases from J, the junction contained 8 bases not matched to a gene. Per germline, CDR1 MDHEN and CDR2 SYDVKM. This CDR3 has 15 amino acids. In DNA, the CDR3 is TGTGCCAGCCATTTACTAGCGGGAGTATCCGGGGAGCTGTTTTTT. It translates to CASHLLAGVSGELFF. The full variable domain, with the rest looked up from reference TRBV28 and TRBJ2-2, is DVKVTQSSRYLVKRTGEKVFLECVQDMDHENMFWYRQDPGLGLRLIYFSYDVKMKEKGDIPEGYSVSREKKERFSLILESASTNQTSMYLCASHLLAGVSGELFFGEGSRLTVL.

This chain uses TRBV28 with TRBJ2-2; TRBD2 matches at 11 bases. Unmatched junction bases numbered 13, after V lost 3 bases and J lost 7 bases. Germline lookup yields CDR1 MDHEN and CDR2 SYDVKM. The CDR3 loop spans 18 amino acids. Here the CDR3 reads CASSFPMGSGRADGELFF. In nucleotides, the CDR3 is TGTGCCAGCAGTTTCCCAATGGGTAGCGGGAGGGCCGACGGGGAGCTGTTTTTT.

V gene TRBV11-2 combines with J gene TRBJ2-5; TRBD1 matches at 10 bases. The CDR3 contains 19 residues. J lost 1 base, V lost 0 bases, and 11 bases had no gene match. Germline V lookup: CDR1 SGHAT, CDR2 FQNNGV. The DNA for the CDR3 is TGTGCCAGCAGCTTAGATCTGCTGGGGACAGGGGTCTTCCAAGAGACCCAGTACTTC. This codes for CASSLDLLGTGVFQETQYF.

This clone was seen many times. The V gene is TRBV25-1, the J gene TRBJ1-1, with D possibly matching TRBD1 (5 bases). Per the germline V gene, CDR1 is MGHDK and CDR2 is SYGVNS. There are 13 residues in the CDR3. V lost 5 bases and J 2 bases, leaving 9 bases between the germline ends. CDR3: CASSRQYNTEAFF. For the CDR3, the DNA is TGTGCCAGCAGTCGACAGTACAACACTGAAGCTTTCTTT.

This rearrangement joins TRBV11-2 to TRBJ2-6, with D unclear. The CDR3 length is 15 residues. V was shortened by 3 bases and J by 0 bases, with 6 bases between the two germline ends. The V gene's germline CDR1 is SGHAT and CDR2 FQNNGV. The CDR3 DNA is TGTGCCAGCAGCTTCCCGAGCTCTGGGGCCAACGTCCTGACTTTC. Translating it yields CASSFPSSGANVLTF.

The chain combines TRBV4-2 with TRBJ1-1; unclear D gene. This CDR3 region has 15 residues. Germline CDR1 is LGHNA and CDR2 is YNFKEQ. V was clipped by 1 base and J by 0 bases, with 9 bases between them. The CDR3 reads CASSQGAQMNTEAFF. CDR3 coding DNA: TGTGCCAGCAGCCAAGGAGCACAGATGAACACTGAAGCTTTCTTT.

The chain couples TRBV6-5 to TRBJ2-7, with D tentatively TRBD2 (5 bases). Trimming shortened V by 6 bases and J by 2 bases, and 14 bases separated the two germline ends. The germline gives CDR1 MNHEY, CDR2 SVGAGI. The CDR3 covers 14 residues. CDR3 in amino acids: CASSPIATPYEQYF. The CDR3 DNA follows: TGTGCCAGCAGCCCCATAGCGACACCCTACGAGCAGTACTTC.